These 23 T cell receptor beta chains were all obtained from the same sample, sequenced in a study of cytomegalovirus exposure and HLA in healthy donors. Primers included in the PCR were 60 Vbeta and 13 Jbeta primers. Sequencing used immunoSEQ multiplex PCR; TCRdb keeps in-frame clones, though not all of them. The sample lists some 150,000 clones; roughly 72% were seen once. The sample taken for sequencing was PBMCs. The receptors were sampled from a woman in her 30s in good health and CMV-seropositive.

The rearrangement joins TRBV2 to TRBJ2-5, with TRBD2 identical over 8 bases. V lost 2 bases and J lost 4; bases outside the gene matches: 3. CDR3 length: 14 amino acids. Germline V gives CDR1 SNHLY, CDR2 FYNNEI. The CDR3 bases are TGTGCCAGCAGTGAACGCCTAGCGGGAGAGACCCAGTACTTC. The encoded protein is CASSERLAGETQYF. Using reference TRBV2 and TRBJ2-5 for the parts outside the CDR3, the full variable domain is EPEVTQTPSHQVTQMGQEVILRCVPISNHLYFYWYRQILGQKVEFLVSFYNNEISEKSEIFDDQFSVERPDGSNFTLKIRSTKLEDSAMYFCASSERLAGETQYFGPGTRLLVL.

The chain joins TRBV27 to TRBJ2-7; perhaps TRBD1 as D (6 bases). The germline V gene has CDR1 MNHEY and CDR2 SMNVEV (reference sequence). The CDR3 is 13 residues long. V lost 5 bases and J 3 bases, leaving 11 bases between the germline ends. The CDR3: CASSTPQGYEQYF. The CDR3 region has the DNA TGTGCCAGCAGTACCCCACAGGGCTACGAGCAGTACTTC.

V usage is TRBV4-3 and J usage is TRBJ1-2; D is possibly TRBD1 (5 bases). The length of the CDR3 is 20 residues. V lost 0 bases, J lost 0 bases, and 23 bases lay in between. Germline CDR1 reads LGHNA; CDR2 reads YSLEER. The CDR3 protein is CASSQDLVVGAASTNYGYTF. The CDR3, as DNA: TGCGCCAGCAGCCAAGATCTTGTAGTTGGGGCAGCATCCACTAACTATGGCTACACCTTC.

The rearrangement joins TRBV7-9 to TRBJ2-1, with a tentative D call TRBD2 (5 bases). This CDR3 contains 14 residues. CDR1 and CDR2 (germline): SEHNR, FQNEAQ (reference sequence). The V gene lost 1 base and the J gene lost 10 bases, with 14 bases spanning the gap. Here the CDR3 reads CASSLVLGGREQFF. For the CDR3, the DNA is TGTGCCAGCAGCTTAGTATTAGGTGGGAGAGAGCAGTTCTTC.

V usage is TRBV7-8 and J usage is TRBJ2-3, with a weak D call TRBD2 (6 bases). The germline V and J ends were trimmed by 4 bases and 5 bases, with 10 bases remaining between them. The CDR3 sequence is 13 residues long. The germline CDR1 and CDR2 sequences are SGHVS and FQNEAQ. CDR3 sequence reads: CASSSGGVDTQYF. CDR3 nucleotide sequence: TGTGCCAGCAGCTCCGGGGGAGTAGATACGCAGTATTTT.

The DNA of the CDR3 is TGTGCCTGGAGTGCCTCGGGACAGGCGTTCTATGGCTACACCTTC. Its translation: CAWSASGQAFYGYTF. This rearrangement joins TRBV30 to TRBJ1-2; 8 bases fit TRBD1. Per germline, CDR1 GTSNPN and CDR2 SVGIG (reference sequence). The CDR3 runs 15 residues. With V trimmed by 1 base and J by 4 bases, 8 bases remained unmatched.

This chain uses TRBV4-3 with TRBJ2-7; D might be TRBD1 (5 bases). The CDR3 is 15 amino acids. CDR1 and CDR2 (germline): LGHNA, YSLEER. V was clipped by 4 bases and J by 0 bases, with 13 bases between them. The CDR3 protein is CASSLEGASSYEQYF. In DNA, the CDR3 is TGCGCCAGCAGCCTCGAAGGGGCTTCCTCCTACGAGCAGTACTTC.

V and J are TRBV7-9 and TRBJ2-7; 9 bases map to TRBD1. J lost 6 bases, V lost 3 bases, and 12 bases had no gene match. The CDR3 has 16 amino acids. Germline values: CDR1 SEHNR, CDR2 FQNEAQ (reference sequence). CDR3 nucleotide sequence: TGTGCCAGCAGCTTCCGAGGACCGGGACAGGGATCCGAGCAGTACTTC. Its translation is CASSFRGPGQGSEQYF.

The gene calls are TRBV7-9 and TRBJ1-1; D not resolved. Germline loops: CDR1 SEHNR, CDR2 FQNEAQ (reference sequence). V shed 4 bases and J shed 2 bases, with 17 bases lying between them. The CDR3 runs to 16 residues. The CDR3 spells CASSSLSLTRNTEAFF. The CDR3 coding sequence is TGTGCCAGCAGCTCTCTCAGCTTGACAAGAAACACTGAAGCTTTCTTT.

V and J are TRBV28 and TRBJ2-6, with 7 bases aligning to TRBD1. CDR1 MDHEN and CDR2 SYDVKM come from the germline V gene. The CDR3 covers 16 residues. The V gene end was trimmed by 4 bases and the J gene end by 2 bases; junction bases not matched to a gene: 5. The CDR3 DNA reads TGTGCCAGCAGTTCGACAGGGTTAACTGGGGCCAACGTCCTGACTTTC. As protein: CASSSTGLTGANVLTF.

The chain employs TRBV4-1 and TRBJ1-1; D unresolved. The CDR3 has 11 residues. Trimming took off 4 bases at V and 6 bases at J, with 6 bases between the two ends. Germline V gene data show CDR1 as MGHRA and CDR2 as YSYEKL. In DNA form, the CDR3 reads TGCGCCAGCAGCCGTTGGCCTGAAGCTTTCTTT. This encodes CASSRWPEAFF.

CDR3 sequence (DNA): TGTGCCAGCAAGTCTAGCGATTGGCAAGAGACCCAGTACTTC. Its translation is CASKSSDWQETQYF. The gene calls are TRBV28 and TRBJ2-5, with D perhaps TRBD2 (6 bases). CDR3 length: 14 amino acids. Germline V gene data show CDR1 as MDHEN and CDR2 as SYDVKM. Between the trimmed V and J ends, which lost 7 bases and 2 bases, there was a span of 14 bases.

This clone was seen just once. V gene TRBV6-1 combines with J gene TRBJ1-2, with a weak D call TRBD1 (6 bases). Germline lookup yields CDR1 MNHNS and CDR2 SASEGT. This CDR3 has 12 residues. The ends were cut back, 5 bases at V and 4 bases at J, with 8 bases in the middle. CDR3 coding DNA: TGTGCCAGCAGTCCAGGGGCCTATGGCTACACCTTC. Its protein product is CASSPGAYGYTF.

The genes are TRBV4-1 and TRBJ1-1; D is unresolved. CDR3 length equals 16 residues. Germline CDR1 is MGHRA and CDR2 is YSYEKL. V shed 2 bases and J shed 1 base, with 14 bases lying between them. CDR3 region: CASSQRGSVENTEAFF. DNA of the CDR3: TGCGCCAGCAGCCAACGGGGATCGGTGGAGAACACTGAAGCTTTCTTT.

The chain links TRBV7-9 to TRBJ1-2; 7 nucleotides line up with TRBD1. V gave up 5 bases and J gave up 4 bases; unmatched junction bases: 13. Germline CDR1 reads SEHNR; CDR2 reads FQNEAQ (reference sequence). CDR3 size: 16 residues. Here the CDR3 DNA reads TGTGCCAGCAGCCCCACGGAAGGGGGCTTTAGCTATGGCTACACCTTC. Its protein product is CASSPTEGGFSYGYTF.

The chain employs TRBV10-2 and TRBJ1-1, with 10 bases that match TRBD1. The CDR3 is made up of 13 amino acids. V shed 8 bases and J 1 base; nucleotides not matched to a gene: 1. Germline V lookup: CDR1 WSHSY, CDR2 SAAADI. The CDR3 spells CASGDRGNTEAFF. CDR3 DNA: TGCGCCAGCGGGGACAGGGGGAACACTGAAGCTTTCTTT.

V is TRBV4-1 and J is TRBJ1-2; D gene unclear. Trimming removed 0 bases at V and 2 bases at J, with 13 bases between. Looked up from germline, CDR1 is MGHRA and CDR2 is YSYEKL. The CDR3 consists of 16 residues. CDR3 sequence (DNA): TGCGCCAGCAGCCAAGATTTGGAGCCACCCAACTATGGCTACACCTTC. Its protein is CASSQDLEPPNYGYTF.

This chain joins TRBV4-3 and TRBJ2-2, with unresolved D. The V end lost 0 bases, the J end lost 6 bases, and 11 bases lay between the germline ends. Germline CDR1 and CDR2: LGHNA and YSLEER. This CDR3 contains 15 residues. CDR3 protein: CASSQEAVWAGELFF. CDR3 nucleotides: TGCGCCAGCAGCCAAGAGGCGGTGTGGGCCGGGGAGCTGTTTTTT.

This clone was picked up a small number of times. The CDR3 loop is CASRGLAGLYEQYF. The CDR3 DNA reads as TGTGCCAGCAGGGGACTAGCGGGACTCTACGAGCAGTACTTC. The chain uses TRBV11-2 and TRBJ2-7; 13 bases are shared with TRBD2. CDR1 and CDR2 (germline): SGHAT, FQNNGV. V dropped 6 bases and J dropped 3; count of bases not matched to a gene: 2. The CDR3 is 14 residues long.

This sequence joins TRBV7-8 and TRBJ1-3; D is uncertain. V lost 0 bases and J lost 0, with 3 bases in between. This CDR3 comprises 14 residues. Germline loops: CDR1 SGHVS, CDR2 FQNEAQ. DNA of the CDR3: TGTGCCAGCAGCTTAGCGAGCTCTGGAAACACCATATATTTT. It encodes CASSLASSGNTIYF. The variable domain in full, with the rest retrieved from reference TRBV7-8 and TRBJ1-3, is GAGVSQSPRYKVAKRGQDVALRCDPISGHVSLFWYQQALGQGPEFLTYFQNEAQLDKSGLPSDRFFAERPEGSVSTLKIQRTQQEDSAVYLCASSLASSGNTIYFGEGSWLTVV.

This clone has a handful of counts. The gene calls are TRBV27 and TRBJ2-7, with TRBD1 matching 10 bases. Germline V gene data show CDR1 as MNHEY and CDR2 as SMNVEV (reference sequence). This CDR3 has 15 residues. The V segment lost 2 bases and the J segment 3 bases; nucleotides outside the gene matches: 4. The CDR3 protein is CASSLIGTGVYEQYF. In nucleotides, the CDR3 is TGTGCCAGCAGTTTAATCGGGACAGGGGTCTACGAGCAGTACTTC.

This chain connects TRBV2 to TRBJ1-5; D might be TRBD1 (6 bases). This CDR3 has 15 amino acids. Germline V gene sequence: CDR1 SNHLY, CDR2 FYNNEI. V lost 6 bases and J lost 5, with 17 bases in between. For the CDR3, the DNA is TGTGCCAGCAGCCCAGATGGGGGGGCCCATCAGCCCCAGCATTTT. This encodes CASSPDGGAHQPQHF.

This clone came up once. The sample holds other DNA sequences that translate to the same CDR3. The rearrangement links TRBV5-1 to TRBJ2-1; tentatively, D is TRBD2 (6 bases). With 5 bases removed from V and 0 bases from J, the gap between germline ends came to 9 bases. This CDR3 is 14 amino acids long. Germline CDR1 and CDR2: SGHRS and YFSETQ. The CDR3 reads CASSLGSSYNEQFF. The CDR3 nucleotides are TGCGCCAGCAGTCTCGGGAGCTCCTACAATGAGCAGTTCTTC.